These 14 T cell receptor beta chains were sequenced from one sample in a study of T cells in Graves' hyperthyroidism and ophthalmopathy (dated 2019 in TCRdb). The library was obtained by multiplex PCR. Data came from an Illumina HiSeq 2000. The TCR beta CDR3 regions were amplified from RNA transcripts. The first round of RT-PCR for the TCR CDR3 was performed with the HTBI primer set and the Qiagen OneStep RT-PCR kit. Using fastp trimming at Q25 and MiXCR clonotype assembly, TCRdb reanalyzed the public sequencing data and kept in-frame beta chains. Each entry is one CDR3 protein sequence, shown with its most common DNA and genes. This sample has around 240,000 distinct CDR3 sequences in its table, and about 14% of those were observed once. The biggest ten clones account for roughly 13% of the sample. Material: blood. The receptors were gathered from a woman aged 40 to 50 with Graves' hyperthyroidism that later progressed to Graves' ophthalmopathy.

This clonotype was found a few times. Written as DNA, the CDR3 is TGTGCCAGCAGCTTAACCAATCCAACGATTTTCGGGGAGCTGTTTTTT. It encodes CASSLTNPTIFGELFF. J is TRBJ2-2 and V is TRBV7-9; the D is unclear. Germline V gives CDR1 SEHNR, CDR2 FQNEAQ (reference sequence). CDR3 length equals 16 residues. The germline V and J ends were trimmed by 2 bases and 7 bases, with 17 bases remaining between them.

This rearrangement joins TRBV28 to TRBJ2-7; 9 bases are shared with TRBD2. The CDR3 extends over 15 amino acids. Germline V gives CDR1 MDHEN, CDR2 SYDVKM. V shed 6 bases, J shed 2 bases, and the junction held 8 bases outside the gene matches. CDR3 sequence: CASRPTLAGPYEQYF. The CDR3 region has the DNA TGTGCCAGCAGGCCGACCCTAGCGGGGCCCTACGAGCAGTACTTC.

In its sample, this clonotype was seen many times. This sequence joins TRBV7-9 and TRBJ2-2; D gene unclear. CDR1 and CDR2 from the germline V gene are SEHNR and FQNEAQ (reference sequence). CDR3 length equals 14 residues. Trimming pared 3 bases from V and 0 bases from J, leaving 5 bases between. CDR3 amino acids: CASSFRSNTGELFF. The CDR3 nucleotides read TGTGCCAGCAGCTTTCGATCGAACACCGGGGAGCTGTTTTTT.

This clonotype was counted at least ten times. The rearrangement uses TRBV19 and TRBJ1-5; weak D call: TRBD1 (5 bases). V lost 7 bases, J lost 3 bases, and 13 bases lay in between. CDR1 LNHDA and CDR2 SQIVND come from the germline V gene (reference sequence). CDR3 size: 14 residues. The CDR3 bases are TGTGCCAGTAAACGGGGGGACCACAATCAGCCCCAGCATTTT. Its protein product is CASKRGDHNQPQHF.

The table lists this clonotype with many counts. The rearrangement links TRBV7-9 to TRBJ1-3; tentatively, D is TRBD1 (6 bases). V lost 0 bases and J 0 bases, leaving 12 bases between the germline ends. The CDR3 runs 17 residues. In germline, CDR1 is SEHNR, CDR2 FQNEAQ (reference sequence). The CDR3 DNA reads TGTGCCAGCAGCTTAGCCGGGACACCCGACTCTGGAAACACCATATATTTT. Its protein is CASSLAGTPDSGNTIYF.

The V call is TRBV11-2, the J call TRBJ2-4; no clear D. Germline V gene lookup returns CDR1 SGHAT and CDR2 FQNNGV. V was cut by 5 bases and J by 0 bases, with 17 bases left in between. The CDR3 loop spans 17 amino acids. CDR3 amino acids: CASSLNPPSQAKNIQYF. Here the CDR3 DNA reads TGTGCCAGCAGCCTAAATCCCCCGTCACAAGCCAAAAACATTCAGTACTTC. Full variable domain (missing parts from reference TRBV11-2 and TRBJ2-4): EAGVAQSPRYKIIEKRQSVAFWCNPISGHATLYWYQQILGQGPKLLIQFQNNGVVDDSQLPKDRFSAERLKGVDSTLKIQPAKLEDSAVYLCASSLNPPSQAKNIQYFGAGTRLSVL.

This clonotype was counted ten times or more. The chain employs TRBV13 and TRBJ2-7, with D possibly TRBD1 on 6 matching bases. Germline lookup yields CDR1 PRHDT and CDR2 FYEKMQ (reference sequence). The CDR3 sequence is 15 residues long. The V and J ends lost 4 bases and 3 bases respectively, with 16 bases between them. The DNA of the CDR3 is TGTGCCAGCAGCTCCCCCGGGACAACAAACTACGAGCAGTACTTC. It translates to CASSSPGTTNYEQYF.

The CDR3 DNA reads TGTGCCAGCAGCTTATACGGGGAGGGTGGAGAGACCCAGTACTTC. Its translation: CASSLYGEGGETQYF. The chain links TRBV7-9 to TRBJ2-5, with 7 bases matching TRBD2. Germline V gives CDR1 SEHNR, CDR2 FQNEAQ (reference sequence). After removal of 2 bases from V and 4 bases from J, the junction contained 7 bases not matched to a gene. The CDR3 spans 15 residues. The full variable domain, its missing parts supplied by reference TRBV7-9 and TRBJ2-5, is DTGVSQNPRHKITKRGQNVTFRCDPISEHNRLYWYRQTLGQGPEFLTYFQNEAQLEKSRLLSDRFSAERPKGSFSTLEIQRTEQGDSAMYLCASSLYGEGGETQYFGPGTRLLVL.

In the case of this clonotype: The junction departs from germline at one end; a sequencing error may be responsible. J is TRBJ2-1 and V is TRBV12-3 or TRBV12-4; perhaps TRBD2 as D (7 bases). This CDR3 spans 15 amino acids. CDR3 nucleotide sequence: TGTGCCAGCAGTTTACAGGGGAGGGCCTACAATGAGCAGTGCTTC. It codes for CASSLQGRAYNEQCF.

This clonotype was seen at least ten times. This rearrangement joins TRBV6-1 to TRBJ2-3, with a tentative D call TRBD2 (6 bases). The CDR3 contains 15 residues. Germline V gives CDR1 MNHNS, CDR2 SASEGT. Trimming shortened V by 5 bases and J by 0 bases, and 12 bases separated the two germline ends. CDR3 loop: CASSWGRTSTDTQYF. The CDR3 DNA sequence: TGTGCCAGCAGTTGGGGGAGGACCAGCACAGATACGCAGTATTTT.

J is TRBJ2-7 and V is TRBV12-3 or TRBV12-4, with 7 bases matching TRBD1. The V segment lost 5 bases and the J segment 0 bases; nucleotides outside the gene matches: 7. The CDR3 extends over 15 amino acids. For the CDR3, the DNA is TGTGCCAGCAGTAAACAGGGGAAACTCTCCTACGAGCAGTACTTC. Translating gives CASSKQGKLSYEQYF.

In its sample, this clonotype was seen many times. The chain links TRBV19 to TRBJ2-2, with 7 bases lining up with TRBD1. J gave up 2 bases and V 1 base, and 7 bases lay outside the gene matches. The germline CDR1 and CDR2 sequences are LNHDA and SQIVND (reference sequence). This CDR3 has 17 residues. CDR3 loop: CASSIGRQGPNTGELFF. The CDR3 DNA follows: TGTGCCAGTAGTATAGGCCGACAGGGTCCTAACACCGGGGAGCTGTTTTTT. Full variable domain (outside the CDR3, taken from reference TRBV19 and TRBJ2-2): DGGITQSPKYLFRKEGQNVTLSCEQNLNHDAMYWYRQDPGQGLRLIYYSQIVNDFQKGDIAEGYSVSREKKESFPLTVTSAQKNPTAFYLCASSIGRQGPNTGELFFGEGSRLTVL.

There are many counts of this clonotype. The genes are TRBV2 and TRBJ2-5; weak D call: TRBD1 (6 bases). With 0 bases removed from V and 5 bases from J, the gap between germline ends came to 13 bases. This CDR3 has 15 residues. The V gene's germline CDR1 is SNHLY and CDR2 FYNNEI. The chain's CDR3 is CASSEAGLDRETQYF. In DNA, the CDR3 is TGTGCCAGCAGTGAAGCTGGGCTCGACAGGGAGACCCAGTACTTC.

Many counts were recorded for this clonotype. The chain combines TRBV20-1 with TRBJ2-1; TRBD2 agrees at 10 bases. The CDR3 runs to 16 residues. Trimming at V came to 0 bases and at J to 5 bases, leaving 7 bases not matched to a gene. Germline V gene data show CDR1 as DFQATT and CDR2 as SNEGSKA (reference sequence). The CDR3 DNA is TGCAGTGCTAGAGATGGCACTAGCGGGATTCACAATGAGCAGTTCTTC. This encodes CSARDGTSGIHNEQFF.